The next 11 T cell receptor beta chains were all read from a single sample in a study of blood T cell repertoires in COVID-19. Libraries were prepared by immunoSEQ multiplex PCR; TCRdb keeps only in-frame clonotypes and omits some of them. The repertoire includes about 210,000 clones, approximately 82% of them detected once, and 2.5% to 3% sits in the top ten. The sample comprised peripheral blood. These receptors all come from a man aged 50 to 59 with active or convalescent COVID-19.

The V gene is TRBV10-3, the J gene TRBJ2-7, with TRBD1 identical over 7 bases. The CDR3 has 15 amino acids. V was pared by 6 bases and J by 0 bases, with 8 bases of the junction left unmatched. Germline assignment: CDR1 ENHRY and CDR2 SYGVKD. DNA for the CDR3: TGTGCCATCAGCTACGGACAGGCCAACTCCTACGAGCAGTACTTC. It specifies CAISYGQANSYEQYF.

This clone was found once. V gene TRBV6-2 or TRBV6-3 combines with J gene TRBJ1-2; D gene uncertain. The V gene lost 6 bases and the J gene lost 8 bases, with 16 bases spanning the gap. The CDR3 has 13 amino acids. Germline values: CDR1 MNHEY, CDR2 SVGEGT. DNA of the CDR3: TGTGCCAGCAGCTTTGTGGAGCGGTGGGGCTACACCTTC. It translates to CASSFVERWGYTF.

The chain joins TRBV12-3 or TRBV12-4 to TRBJ2-4, with TRBD1 as a possible D gene (5 bases). V lost 4 bases and J lost 8, with 9 bases in between. The CDR3 has 12 residues. CDR3 DNA sequence: TGTGCCAGCAGTTCCGAAGGGGACATTCAGTACTTC. This gives the protein CASSSEGDIQYF.

J is TRBJ1-3 and V is TRBV28, with D hard to call. Germline V gene data show CDR1 as MDHEN and CDR2 as SYDVKM. The CDR3 consists of 18 residues. V gave up 2 bases and J gave up 0 bases, with 17 bases separating them. The CDR3 DNA reads as TGTGCCAGCAGTTTACTGGTTGTCGGTGCAAGCTCTGGAAACACCATATATTTT. Its translation is CASSLLVVGASSGNTIYF. The full variable domain, in which reference TRBV28 and TRBJ1-3 provide the parts outside the CDR3, is DVKVTQSSRYLVKRTGEKVFLECVQDMDHENMFWYRQDPGLGLRLIYFSYDVKMKEKGDIPEGYSVSREKKERFSLILESASTNQTSMYLCASSLLVVGASSGNTIYFGEGSWLTVV.

This clone was counted at least ten times. The J gene is TRBJ2-3, the V gene TRBV10-1, with 8 bases that match TRBD2. Germline CDR1 is WNHNN and CDR2 is SYGVQD (reference sequence). Losses at the gene ends were 3 bases for V and 2 bases for J; bases not matched to a gene: 7. This CDR3 comprises 16 residues. The CDR3 spells CASSDKRESYTDTQYF. Written as DNA, the CDR3 is TGCGCCAGCAGTGACAAGCGGGAGAGCTACACAGATACGCAGTATTTT.

This clone was seen only a few times. This CDR3 reads CASSEFGQGIYEQYF. For the CDR3, the DNA is TGCGCCAGCAGTGAGTTCGGACAGGGAATTTACGAGCAGTACTTC. The chain is built from TRBV10-2 and TRBJ2-7, with 8 bases identical to TRBD1. The V gene's germline CDR1 is WSHSY and CDR2 SAAADI. J was trimmed by 4 bases and V by 1 base; bases with no gene match: 6. CDR3 length: 15 amino acids.

This chain joins TRBV6-5 and TRBJ1-2; no definite D call. V lost 5 bases and J 2 bases, leaving 9 bases between the germline ends. Germline loops: CDR1 MNHEY, CDR2 SVGAGI. The CDR3 loop spans 13 amino acids. The CDR3 nucleotides are TGTGCCAGCAGTACACAGACCAACTATGGCTACACCTTC. It encodes CASSTQTNYGYTF.

This chain connects TRBV5-1 to TRBJ1-2; D is undetermined. The CDR3 contains 14 residues. Germline V gene sequence: CDR1 SGHRS, CDR2 YFSETQ. Trimming took 4 bases from V and 8 from J, leaving 18 bases between them. CDR3 DNA: TGCGCCAGCAGCCCTCGGACTGCGGACGGCGGCTACACCTTC. Amino acid sequence: CASSPRTADGGYTF.

This chain uses TRBV5-5 with TRBJ2-5, with TRBD2 matching over 10 bases. The V segment lost 5 bases and the J segment 0 bases; nucleotides outside the gene matches: 16. Per the germline V gene, CDR1 is SGHKS and CDR2 is YYEKEE (reference sequence). The CDR3 spans 19 residues. The DNA of the CDR3 is TGTGCCAGCAGTTTTACGGGACTAGCGTCCCCTCGGTACCAAGAGACCCAGTACTTC. It codes for CASSFTGLASPRYQETQYF.

This sequence joins TRBV18 and TRBJ2-1; 14 nucleotides agree with TRBD2. The germline V gene has CDR1 KGHSH and CDR2 LQKENI. The J segment lost 10 bases and the V segment lost 3 bases, leaving 2 bases of the junction unmatched. The CDR3 contains 14 residues. This CDR3 is CASSPGLAGDEQFF. The CDR3 DNA sequence: TGTGCCAGCTCACCGGGACTAGCGGGAGACGAGCAGTTCTTC.

The chain has TRBV30 and TRBJ1-5; D unclear. Germline V lookup: CDR1 GTSNPN, CDR2 SVGIG (reference sequence). Trimming took 5 bases from V and 3 from J, leaving 11 bases between them. The CDR3 loop spans 13 amino acids. CDR3 protein: CAWDAGTNQPQHF. CDR3 DNA sequence: TGTGCCTGGGACGCAGGCACCAATCAGCCCCAGCATTTT.